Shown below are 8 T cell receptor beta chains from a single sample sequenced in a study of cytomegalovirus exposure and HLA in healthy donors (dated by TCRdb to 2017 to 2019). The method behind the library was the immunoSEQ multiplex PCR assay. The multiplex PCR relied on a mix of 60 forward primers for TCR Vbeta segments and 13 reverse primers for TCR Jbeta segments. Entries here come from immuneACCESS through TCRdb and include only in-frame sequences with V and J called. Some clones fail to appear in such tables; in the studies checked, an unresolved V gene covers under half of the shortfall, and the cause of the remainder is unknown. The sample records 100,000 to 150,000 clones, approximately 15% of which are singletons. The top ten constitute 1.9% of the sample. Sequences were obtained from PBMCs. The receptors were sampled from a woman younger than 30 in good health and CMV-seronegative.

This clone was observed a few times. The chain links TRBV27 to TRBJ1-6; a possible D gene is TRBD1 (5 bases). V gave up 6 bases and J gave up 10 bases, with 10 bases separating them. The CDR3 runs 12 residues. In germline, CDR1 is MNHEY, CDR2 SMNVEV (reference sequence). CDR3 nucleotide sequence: TGTGCCAGCAGGCAGGGTCTATCACCCCTCCACTTT. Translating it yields CASRQGLSPLHF.

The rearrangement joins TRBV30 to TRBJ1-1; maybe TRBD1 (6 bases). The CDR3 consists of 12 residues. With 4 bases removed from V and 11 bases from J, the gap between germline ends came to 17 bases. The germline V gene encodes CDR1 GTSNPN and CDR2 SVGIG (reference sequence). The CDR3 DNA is TGTGCCTGGAATCGCCAGACAGGCGGGGCTTTCTTT. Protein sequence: CAWNRQTGGAFF.

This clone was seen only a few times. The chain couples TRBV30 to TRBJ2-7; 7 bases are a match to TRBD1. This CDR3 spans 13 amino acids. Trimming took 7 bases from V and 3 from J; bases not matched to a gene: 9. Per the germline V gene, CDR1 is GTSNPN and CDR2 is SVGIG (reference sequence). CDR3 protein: CASRFRDSYEQYF. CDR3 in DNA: TGTGCCTCGCGATTCCGGGACAGCTACGAGCAGTACTTC.

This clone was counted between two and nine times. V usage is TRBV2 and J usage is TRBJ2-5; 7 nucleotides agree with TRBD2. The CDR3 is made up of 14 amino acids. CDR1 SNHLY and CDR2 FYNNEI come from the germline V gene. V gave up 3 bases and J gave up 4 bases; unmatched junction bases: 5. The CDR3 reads CASSDPGLRETQYF. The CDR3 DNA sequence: TGTGCCAGCAGTGACCCGGGACTAAGAGAGACCCAGTACTTC.

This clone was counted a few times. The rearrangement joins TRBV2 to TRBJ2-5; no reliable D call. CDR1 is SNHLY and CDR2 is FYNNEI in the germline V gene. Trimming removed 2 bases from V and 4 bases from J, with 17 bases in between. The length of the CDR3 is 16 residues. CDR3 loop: CASSEQVRSHRETQYF. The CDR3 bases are TGTGCCAGCAGTGAACAGGTTAGAAGCCACCGAGAGACCCAGTACTTC. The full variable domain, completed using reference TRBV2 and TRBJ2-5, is EPEVTQTPSHQVTQMGQEVILRCVPISNHLYFYWYRQILGQKVEFLVSFYNNEISEKSEIFDDQFSVERPDGSNFTLKIRSTKLEDSAMYFCASSEQVRSHRETQYFGPGTRLLVL.

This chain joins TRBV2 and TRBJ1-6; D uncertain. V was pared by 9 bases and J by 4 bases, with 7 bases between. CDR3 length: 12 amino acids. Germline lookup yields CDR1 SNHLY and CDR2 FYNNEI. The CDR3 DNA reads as TGTGCCAGTGAGGCATATAATTCACCCCTCCACTTT. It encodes CASEAYNSPLHF.

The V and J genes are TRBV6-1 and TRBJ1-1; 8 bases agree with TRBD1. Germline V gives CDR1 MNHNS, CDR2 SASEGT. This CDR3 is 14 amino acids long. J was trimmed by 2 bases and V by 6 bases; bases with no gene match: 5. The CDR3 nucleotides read TGTGCCAGCAGGCCGGGACAGGCCAACACTGAAGCTTTCTTT. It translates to CASRPGQANTEAFF.

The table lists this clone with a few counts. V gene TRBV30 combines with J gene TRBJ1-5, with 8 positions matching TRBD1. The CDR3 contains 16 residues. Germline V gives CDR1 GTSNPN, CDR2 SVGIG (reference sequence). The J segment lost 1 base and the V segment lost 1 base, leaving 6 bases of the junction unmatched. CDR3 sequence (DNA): TGTGCCTGGAGTGACCAGGGGGCTCTAAGCAATCAGCCCCAGCATTTT. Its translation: CAWSDQGALSNQPQHF.